This paragraph covers one T cell receptor (beta chain) sequence. Its target is not known. These data are taken from a study of cytomegalovirus exposure and HLA in healthy donors. Study-wide results and caveats: In a later analysis, TCR beta V- and J-gene trimming showed a link to a missense DCLRE1C variant.

The PCR contained 60 Vbeta and 13 Jbeta primers. Data came from immunoSEQ multiplex PCR; TCRdb stores just in-frame clones and leaves some out. The sample gives 100,000 to 150,000 clones, almost 85% of which show up once; roughly 2.5% is in the top ten. The ends were cut back, 0 bases at V and 5 bases at J, with 18 bases in the middle. The length of the CDR3 is 17 residues. Per the germline V gene, CDR1 is SGHDT and CDR2 is YYEEEE. Sample: PBMCs. This chain uses TRBV5-6 with TRBJ1-5, with a weak D call TRBD1 (6 bases). The clonotype originates from a boy between 2 and 15 years old in good health and CMV-seronegative. The CDR3 loop reads CASSLGWFQGKDQPQHF. In DNA form, the CDR3 reads TGTGCCAGCAGCTTGGGGTGGTTTCAGGGGAAGGATCAGCCCCAGCATTTT.